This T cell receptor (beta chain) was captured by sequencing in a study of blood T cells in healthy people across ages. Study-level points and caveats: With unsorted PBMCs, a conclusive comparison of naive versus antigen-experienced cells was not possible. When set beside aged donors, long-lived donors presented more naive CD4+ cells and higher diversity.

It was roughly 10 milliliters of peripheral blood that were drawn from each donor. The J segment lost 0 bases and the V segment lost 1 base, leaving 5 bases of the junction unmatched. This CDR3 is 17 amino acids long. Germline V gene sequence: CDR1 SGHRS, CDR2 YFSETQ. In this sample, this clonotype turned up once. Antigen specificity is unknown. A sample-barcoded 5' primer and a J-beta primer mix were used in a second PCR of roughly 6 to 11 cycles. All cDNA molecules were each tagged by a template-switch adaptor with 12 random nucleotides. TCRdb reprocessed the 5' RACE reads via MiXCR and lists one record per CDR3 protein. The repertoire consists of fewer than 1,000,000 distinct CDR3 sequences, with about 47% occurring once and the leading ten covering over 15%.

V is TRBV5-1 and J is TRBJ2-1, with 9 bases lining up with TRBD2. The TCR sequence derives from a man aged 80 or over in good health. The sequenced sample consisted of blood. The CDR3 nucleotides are TGCGCCAGCAGCTTGTCACCTAGCGGGATCTCCTACAATGAGCAGTTCTTC. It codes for CASSLSPSGISYNEQFF.